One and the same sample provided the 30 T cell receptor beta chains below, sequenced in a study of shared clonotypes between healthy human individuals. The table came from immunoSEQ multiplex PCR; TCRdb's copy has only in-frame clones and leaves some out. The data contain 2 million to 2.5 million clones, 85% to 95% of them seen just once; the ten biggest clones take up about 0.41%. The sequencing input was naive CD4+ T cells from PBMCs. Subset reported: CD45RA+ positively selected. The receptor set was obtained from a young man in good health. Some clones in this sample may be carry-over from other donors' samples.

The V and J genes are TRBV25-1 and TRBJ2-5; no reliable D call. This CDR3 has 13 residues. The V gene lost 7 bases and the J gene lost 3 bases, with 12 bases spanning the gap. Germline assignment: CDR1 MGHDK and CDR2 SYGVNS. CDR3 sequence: CASMRVWEETQYF. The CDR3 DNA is TGTGCCAGCATGAGAGTGTGGGAAGAGACCCAGTACTTC.

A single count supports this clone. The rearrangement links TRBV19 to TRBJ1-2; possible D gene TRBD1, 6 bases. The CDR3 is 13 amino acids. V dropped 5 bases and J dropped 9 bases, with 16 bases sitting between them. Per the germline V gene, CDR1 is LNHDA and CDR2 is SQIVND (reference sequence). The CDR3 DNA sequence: TGTGCCAGTAGTTTTCTGGTACAGGGTAGCTACACCTTC. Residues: CASSFLVQGSYTF.

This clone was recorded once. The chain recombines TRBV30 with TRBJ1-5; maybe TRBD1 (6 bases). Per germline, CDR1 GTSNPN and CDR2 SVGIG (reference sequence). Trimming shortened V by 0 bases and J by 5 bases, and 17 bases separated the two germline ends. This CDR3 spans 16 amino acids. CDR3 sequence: CAWSVKGGGDHQPQHF. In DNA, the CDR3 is TGTGCCTGGAGTGTAAAGGGGGGTGGCGATCATCAGCCCCAGCATTTT.

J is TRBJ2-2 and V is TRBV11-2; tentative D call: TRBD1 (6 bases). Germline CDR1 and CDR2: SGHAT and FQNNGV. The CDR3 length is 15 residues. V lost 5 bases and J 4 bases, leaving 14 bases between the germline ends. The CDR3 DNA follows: TGTGCCAGCAGCCCCACAGGGTACGGCACCGGGGAGCTGTTTTTT. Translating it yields CASSPTGYGTGELFF.

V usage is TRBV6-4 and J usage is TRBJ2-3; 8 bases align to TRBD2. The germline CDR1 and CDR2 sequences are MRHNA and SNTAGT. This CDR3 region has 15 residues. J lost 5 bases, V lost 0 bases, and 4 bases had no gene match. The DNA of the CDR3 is TGTGCCAGCAGTGACTCTGGCGGGAGGATAGATACGCAGTATTTT. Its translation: CASSDSGGRIDTQYF.

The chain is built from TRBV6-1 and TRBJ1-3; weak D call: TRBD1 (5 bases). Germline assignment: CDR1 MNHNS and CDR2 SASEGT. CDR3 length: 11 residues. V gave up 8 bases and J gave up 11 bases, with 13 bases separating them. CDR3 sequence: CASWGFSSIYF. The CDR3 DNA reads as TGTGCCAGCTGGGGGTTCAGCTCCATATATTTT.

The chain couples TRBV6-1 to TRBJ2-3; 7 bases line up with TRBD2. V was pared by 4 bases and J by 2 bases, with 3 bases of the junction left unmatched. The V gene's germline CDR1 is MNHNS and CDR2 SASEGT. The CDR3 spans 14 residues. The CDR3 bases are TGTGCCAGCAGTGTAGGGAGGGCCACAGATACGCAGTATTTT. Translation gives CASSVGRATDTQYF.

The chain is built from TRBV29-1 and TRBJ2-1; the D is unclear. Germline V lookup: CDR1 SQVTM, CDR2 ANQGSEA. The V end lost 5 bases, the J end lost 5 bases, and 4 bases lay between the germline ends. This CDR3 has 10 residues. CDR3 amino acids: CSVLNNEQFF. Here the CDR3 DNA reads TGCAGCGTTCTAAACAATGAGCAGTTCTTC.

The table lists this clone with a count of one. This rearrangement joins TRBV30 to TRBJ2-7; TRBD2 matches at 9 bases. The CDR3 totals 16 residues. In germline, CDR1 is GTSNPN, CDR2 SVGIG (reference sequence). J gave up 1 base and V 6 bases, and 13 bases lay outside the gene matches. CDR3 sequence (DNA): TGTGCCTGCAGCCCATCCCGGACTAGCGCATCCTACGAGCAGTACTTC. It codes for CACSPSRTSASYEQYF. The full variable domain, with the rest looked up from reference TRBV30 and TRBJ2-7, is SQTIHQWPATLVQPVGSPLSLECTVEGTSNPNLYWYRQAAGRGLQLLFYSVGIGQISSEVPQNLSASRPQDRQFILSSKKLLLSDSGFYLCACSPSRTSASYEQYFGPGTRLTVT.

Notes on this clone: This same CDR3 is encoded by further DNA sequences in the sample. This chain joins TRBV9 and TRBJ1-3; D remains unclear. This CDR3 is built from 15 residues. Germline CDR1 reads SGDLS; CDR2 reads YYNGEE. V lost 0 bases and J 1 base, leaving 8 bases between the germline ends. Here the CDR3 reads CASSVGSGSGNTIYF. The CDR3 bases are TGTGCCAGCAGCGTAGGCTCTGGGTCTGGAAACACCATATATTTT.

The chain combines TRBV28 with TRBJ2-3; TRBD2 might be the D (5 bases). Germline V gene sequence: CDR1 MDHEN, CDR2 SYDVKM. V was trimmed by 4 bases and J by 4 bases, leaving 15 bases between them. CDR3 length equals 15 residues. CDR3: CASSSPRGQADTQYF. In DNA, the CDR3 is TGTGCCAGCAGTTCCCCCCGCGGGCAAGCAGATACGCAGTATTTT.

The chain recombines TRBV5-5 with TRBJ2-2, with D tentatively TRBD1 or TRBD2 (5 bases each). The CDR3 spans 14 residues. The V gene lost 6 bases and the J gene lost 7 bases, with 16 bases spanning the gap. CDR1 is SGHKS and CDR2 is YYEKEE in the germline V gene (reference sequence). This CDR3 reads CASILGPSSGELFF. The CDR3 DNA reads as TGTGCCAGCATCCTGGGACCCTCCAGCGGGGAGCTGTTTTTT.

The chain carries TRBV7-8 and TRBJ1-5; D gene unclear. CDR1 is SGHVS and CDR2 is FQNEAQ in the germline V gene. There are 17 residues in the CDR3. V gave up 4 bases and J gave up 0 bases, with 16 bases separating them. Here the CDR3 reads CASSSSVRTASNQPQHF. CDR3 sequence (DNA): TGTGCCAGCAGCTCCTCCGTTCGGACGGCTAGCAATCAGCCCCAGCATTTT.

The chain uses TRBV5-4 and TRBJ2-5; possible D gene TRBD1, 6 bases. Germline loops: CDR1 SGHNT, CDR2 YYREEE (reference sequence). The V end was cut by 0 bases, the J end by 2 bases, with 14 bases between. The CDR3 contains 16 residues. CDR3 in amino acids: CASSLVQGIGQETQYF. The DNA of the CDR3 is TGTGCCAGCAGCTTGGTCCAGGGGATAGGGCAAGAGACCCAGTACTTC. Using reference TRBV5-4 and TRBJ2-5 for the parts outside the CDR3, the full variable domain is ETGVTQSPTHLIKTRGQQVTLRCSSQSGHNTVSWYQQALGQGPQFIFQYYREEENGRGNFPPRFSGLQFPNYSSELNVNALELDDSALYLCASSLVQGIGQETQYFGPGTRLLVL.

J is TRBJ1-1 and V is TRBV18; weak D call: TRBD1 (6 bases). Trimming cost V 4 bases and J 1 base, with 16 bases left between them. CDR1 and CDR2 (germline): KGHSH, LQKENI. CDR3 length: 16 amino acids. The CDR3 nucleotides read TGTGCCAGCTCACTGAGACAGGTTCAATCGAACACTGAAGCTTTCTTT. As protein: CASSLRQVQSNTEAFF.

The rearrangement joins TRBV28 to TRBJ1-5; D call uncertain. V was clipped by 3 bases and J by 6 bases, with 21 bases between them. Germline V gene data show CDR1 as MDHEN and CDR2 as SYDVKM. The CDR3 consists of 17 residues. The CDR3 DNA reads TGTGCCAGCAGTTTCGAGTCCAAAAAAGTTAAAATTCAGCCCCAGCATTTT. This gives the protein CASSFESKKVKIQPQHF.

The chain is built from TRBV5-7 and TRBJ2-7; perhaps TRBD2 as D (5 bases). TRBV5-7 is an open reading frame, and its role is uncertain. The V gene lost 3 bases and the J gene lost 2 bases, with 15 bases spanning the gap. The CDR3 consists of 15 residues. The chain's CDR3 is CASSWVGGYTYEQYF. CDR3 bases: TGTGCCAGCAGCTGGGTTGGCGGGTATACCTACGAGCAGTACTTC.

As DNA, the CDR3 is TGTGCCAGCAGCCGCGACAGGGGGAACACCATATATTTT. Amino acid sequence: CASSRDRGNTIYF. The V and J genes are TRBV7-6 and TRBJ1-3; 9 bases match TRBD1. CDR1 SGHVS and CDR2 FNYEAQ come from the germline V gene. The CDR3 totals 13 residues. V lost 5 bases, J lost 7 bases, and 3 bases stayed unmatched.

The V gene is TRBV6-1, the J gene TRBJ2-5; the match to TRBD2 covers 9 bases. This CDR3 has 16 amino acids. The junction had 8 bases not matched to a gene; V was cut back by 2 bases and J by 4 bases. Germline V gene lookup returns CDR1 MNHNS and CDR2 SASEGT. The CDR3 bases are TGTGCCAGCAGTGAAACGGGCGGGAGGGCCAGAGAGACCCAGTACTTC. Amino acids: CASSETGGRARETQYF.

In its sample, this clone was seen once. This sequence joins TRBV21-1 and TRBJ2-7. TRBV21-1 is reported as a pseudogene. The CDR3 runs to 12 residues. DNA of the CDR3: TGTGCCAGCAAAGTTCCGCTCTACGAGCAGTACTTC. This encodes CASKVPLYEQYF.

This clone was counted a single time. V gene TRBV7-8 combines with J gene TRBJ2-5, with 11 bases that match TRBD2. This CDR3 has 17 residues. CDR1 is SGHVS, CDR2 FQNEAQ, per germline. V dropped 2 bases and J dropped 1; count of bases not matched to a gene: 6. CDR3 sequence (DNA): TGTGCCAGCAGCTTAATGGGACTAGCGGCCTTCCAAGAGACCCAGTACTTC. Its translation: CASSLMGLAAFQETQYF.

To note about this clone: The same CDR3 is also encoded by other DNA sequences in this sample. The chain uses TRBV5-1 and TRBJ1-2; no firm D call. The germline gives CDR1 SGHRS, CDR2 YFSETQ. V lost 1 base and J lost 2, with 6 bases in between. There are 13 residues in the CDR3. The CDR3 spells CASSLTQNYGYTF. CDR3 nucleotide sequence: TGCGCCAGCAGCTTGACACAGAACTATGGCTACACCTTC.

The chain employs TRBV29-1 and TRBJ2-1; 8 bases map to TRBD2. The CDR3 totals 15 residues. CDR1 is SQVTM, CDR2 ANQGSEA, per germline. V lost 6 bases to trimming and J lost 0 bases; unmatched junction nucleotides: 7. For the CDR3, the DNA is TGCAGCGTCGAACTAGCGGAGAGCTCCTACAATGAGCAGTTCTTC. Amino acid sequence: CSVELAESSYNEQFF.

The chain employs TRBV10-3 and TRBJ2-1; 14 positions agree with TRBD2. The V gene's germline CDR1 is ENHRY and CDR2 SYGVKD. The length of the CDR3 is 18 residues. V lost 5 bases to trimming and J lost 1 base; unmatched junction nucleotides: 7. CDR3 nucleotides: TGTGCCATCAGTCCAGGGACTAGCGGGAGCGCATCCTACAATGAGCAGTTCTTC. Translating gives CAISPGTSGSASYNEQFF.

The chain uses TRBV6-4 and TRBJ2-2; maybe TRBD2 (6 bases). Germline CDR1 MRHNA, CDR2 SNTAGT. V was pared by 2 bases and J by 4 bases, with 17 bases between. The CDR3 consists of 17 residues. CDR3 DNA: TGTGCCAGCAGTGACCAGAGGCGGGGCGACGGCACCGGGGAGCTGTTTTTT. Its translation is CASSDQRRGDGTGELFF.

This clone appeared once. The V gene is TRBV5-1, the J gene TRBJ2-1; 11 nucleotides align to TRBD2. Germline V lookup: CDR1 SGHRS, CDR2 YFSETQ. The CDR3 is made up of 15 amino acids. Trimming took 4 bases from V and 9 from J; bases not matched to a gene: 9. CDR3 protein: CASSRRLAGFSEQFF. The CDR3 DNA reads TGCGCCAGCAGCCGACGACTAGCGGGATTCAGTGAGCAGTTCTTC.

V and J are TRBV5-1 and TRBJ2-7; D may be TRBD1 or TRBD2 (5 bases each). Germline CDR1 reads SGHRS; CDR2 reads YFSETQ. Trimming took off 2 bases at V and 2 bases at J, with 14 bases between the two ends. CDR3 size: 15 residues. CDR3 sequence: CASSLRGQPTYEQYF. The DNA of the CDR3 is TGCGCCAGCAGCTTACGGGGCCAACCCACCTACGAGCAGTACTTC.

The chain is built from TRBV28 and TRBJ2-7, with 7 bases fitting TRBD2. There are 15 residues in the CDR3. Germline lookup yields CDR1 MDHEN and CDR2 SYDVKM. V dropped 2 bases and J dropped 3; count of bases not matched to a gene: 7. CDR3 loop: CASSLVAGVVYEQYF. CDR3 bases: TGTGCCAGCAGTTTAGTGGCGGGAGTTGTCTACGAGCAGTACTTC.

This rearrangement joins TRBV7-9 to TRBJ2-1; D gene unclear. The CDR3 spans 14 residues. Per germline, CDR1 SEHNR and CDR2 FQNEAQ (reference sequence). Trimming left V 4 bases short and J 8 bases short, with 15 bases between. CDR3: CASSSPGRLDEQFF. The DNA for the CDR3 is TGTGCCAGCAGCTCCCCAGGTAGATTGGATGAGCAGTTCTTC.

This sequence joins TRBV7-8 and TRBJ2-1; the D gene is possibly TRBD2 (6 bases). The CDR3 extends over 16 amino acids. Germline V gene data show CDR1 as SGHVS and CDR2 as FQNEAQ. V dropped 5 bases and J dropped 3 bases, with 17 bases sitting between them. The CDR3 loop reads CASSLGGGGVYNEQFF. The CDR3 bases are TGTGCCAGCAGCCTGGGGGGTGGCGGAGTCTACAATGAGCAGTTCTTC.